The entry below gives a single T cell receptor (beta chain) sequence along with its context. This specimen belongs to a study of patients and donors after allogeneic stem cell transplantation. Each CDR3 protein is one row after TCRdb ran MiXCR on the RT-PCR reads. Of about a million distinct CDR3 sequences in the sample, over 15% were seen once. From germline, CDR1 is DFQATT and CDR2 SNEGSKA (reference sequence). This CDR3 has 13 residues. Trimming removed 6 bases from V and 3 bases from J, with 13 bases in between. The rearrangement uses TRBV20-1 and TRBJ2-3; D is perhaps TRBD2 (6 bases). The sequenced sample was blood, either unsorted or a sorted T cell fraction (not recorded which). This clonotype was sampled from a human donor who was either an allogeneic HSCT recipient or a stem cell or donor lymphocyte infusion donor (not recorded which). It is not recorded whose cells these are; they may come from a transplant donor. The CDR3 reads CSASAGRTDTQYF. The CDR3 DNA is TGCAGTGCCTCTGCGGGGAGGACAGATACGCAGTATTTT.